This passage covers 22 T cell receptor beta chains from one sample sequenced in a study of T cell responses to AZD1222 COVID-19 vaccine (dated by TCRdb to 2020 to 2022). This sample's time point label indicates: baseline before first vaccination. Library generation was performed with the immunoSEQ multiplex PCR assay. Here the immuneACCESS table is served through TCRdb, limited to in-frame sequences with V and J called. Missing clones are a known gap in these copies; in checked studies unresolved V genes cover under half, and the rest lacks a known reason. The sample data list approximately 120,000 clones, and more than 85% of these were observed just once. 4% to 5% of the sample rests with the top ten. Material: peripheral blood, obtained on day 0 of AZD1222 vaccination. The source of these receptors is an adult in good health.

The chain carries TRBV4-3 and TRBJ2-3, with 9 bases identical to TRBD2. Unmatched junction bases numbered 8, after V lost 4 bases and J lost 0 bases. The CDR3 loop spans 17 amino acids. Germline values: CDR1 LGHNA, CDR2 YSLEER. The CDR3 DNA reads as TGCGCCAGCAGCCCAACCTCTAGCGGGGTTAGCACAGATACGCAGTATTTT. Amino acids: CASSPTSSGVSTDTQYF.

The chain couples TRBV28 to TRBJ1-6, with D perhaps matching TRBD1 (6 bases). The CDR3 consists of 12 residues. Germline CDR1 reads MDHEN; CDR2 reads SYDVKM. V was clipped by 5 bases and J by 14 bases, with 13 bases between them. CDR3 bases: TGTGCCAGCAGTGCACAGGGTATTTCCCTCCACTTT. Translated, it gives CASSAQGISLHF. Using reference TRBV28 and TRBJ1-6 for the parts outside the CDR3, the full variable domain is DVKVTQSSRYLVKRTGEKVFLECVQDMDHENMFWYRQDPGLGLRLIYFSYDVKMKEKGDIPEGYSVSREKKERFSLILESASTNQTSMYLCASSAQGISLHFGNGTRLTVT.

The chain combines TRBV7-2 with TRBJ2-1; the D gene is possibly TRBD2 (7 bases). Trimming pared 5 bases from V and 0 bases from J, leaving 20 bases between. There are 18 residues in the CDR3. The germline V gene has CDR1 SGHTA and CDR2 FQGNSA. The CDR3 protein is CASSPGRDTPSSYNEQFF. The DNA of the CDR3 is TGTGCCAGCAGCCCAGGGAGGGACACCCCAAGCTCCTACAATGAGCAGTTCTTC. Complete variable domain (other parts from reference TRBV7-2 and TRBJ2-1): GAGVSQSPSNKVTEKGKDVELRCDPISGHTALYWYRQSLGQGLEFLIYFQGNSAPDKSGLPSDRFSAERTGGSVSTLTIQRTQQEDSAVYLCASSPGRDTPSSYNEQFFGPGTRLTVL.

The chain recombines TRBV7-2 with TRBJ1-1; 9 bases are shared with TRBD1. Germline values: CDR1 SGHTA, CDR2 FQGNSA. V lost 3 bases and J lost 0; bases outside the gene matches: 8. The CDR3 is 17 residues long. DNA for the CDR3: TGTGCCAGCAGCTTGGGCGGGACAGGGCTGATGAACACTGAAGCTTTCTTT. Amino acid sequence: CASSLGGTGLMNTEAFF.

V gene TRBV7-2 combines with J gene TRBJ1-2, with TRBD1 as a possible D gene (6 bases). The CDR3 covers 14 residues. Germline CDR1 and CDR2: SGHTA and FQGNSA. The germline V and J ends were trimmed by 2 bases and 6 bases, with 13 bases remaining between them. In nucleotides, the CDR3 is TGTGCCAGCAGCTTATATTTCGGGGGGCATGGCTACACCTTC. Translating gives CASSLYFGGHGYTF.

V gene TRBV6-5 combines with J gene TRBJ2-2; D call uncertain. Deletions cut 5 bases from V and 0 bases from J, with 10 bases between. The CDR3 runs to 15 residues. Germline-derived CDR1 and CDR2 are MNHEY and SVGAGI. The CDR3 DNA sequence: TGTGCCAGCAGTACAAGAGCTTCGAACACCGGGGAGCTGTTTTTT. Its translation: CASSTRASNTGELFF.

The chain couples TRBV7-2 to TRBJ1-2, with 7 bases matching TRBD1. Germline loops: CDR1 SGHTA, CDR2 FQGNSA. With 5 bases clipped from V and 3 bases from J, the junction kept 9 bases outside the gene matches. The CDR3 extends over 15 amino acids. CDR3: CASSPGGQADYGYTF. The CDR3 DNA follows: TGTGCCAGCAGCCCCGGCGGACAGGCTGACTATGGCTACACCTTC.

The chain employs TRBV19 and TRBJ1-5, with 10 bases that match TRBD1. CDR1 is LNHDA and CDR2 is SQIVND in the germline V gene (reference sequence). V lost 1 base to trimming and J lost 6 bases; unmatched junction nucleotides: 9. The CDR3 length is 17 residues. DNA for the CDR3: TGTGCCAGTAGTATAGGAGGGACAGGGGTGATCTCTCAGCCCCAGCATTTT. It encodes CASSIGGTGVISQPQHF.

DNA of the CDR3: TGCGCCAGCAGCTTGGGAGAGGGGATCGCTTTCTTT. Encoded protein: CASSLGEGIAFF. V and J are TRBV5-1 and TRBJ1-1; TRBD1 might be the D (5 bases). The V and J ends lost 0 bases and 11 bases respectively, with 11 bases between them. The CDR3 consists of 12 residues. Germline V gene data show CDR1 as SGHRS and CDR2 as YFSETQ.

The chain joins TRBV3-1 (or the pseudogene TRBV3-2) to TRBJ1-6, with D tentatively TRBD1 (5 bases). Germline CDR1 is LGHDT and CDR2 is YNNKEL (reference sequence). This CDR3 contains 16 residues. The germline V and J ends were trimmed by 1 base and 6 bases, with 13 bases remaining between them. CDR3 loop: CASSQGAGTLNSPLHF. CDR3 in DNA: TGTGCCAGCAGCCAAGGAGCCGGGACTCTTAATTCACCCCTCCACTTT.

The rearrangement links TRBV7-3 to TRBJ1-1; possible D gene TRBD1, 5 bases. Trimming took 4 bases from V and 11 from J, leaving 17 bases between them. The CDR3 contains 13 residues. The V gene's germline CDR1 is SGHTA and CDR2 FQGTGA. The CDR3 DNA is TGTGCCAGCAGCTGGGGCCGGACCGGTGGGGCTTTCTTT. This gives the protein CASSWGRTGGAFF.

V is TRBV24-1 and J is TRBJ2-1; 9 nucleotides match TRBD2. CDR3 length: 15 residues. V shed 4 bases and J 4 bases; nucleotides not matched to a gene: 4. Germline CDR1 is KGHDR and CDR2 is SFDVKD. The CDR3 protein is CATSEAGGPYNEQFF. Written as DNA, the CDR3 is TGTGCCACCAGTGAAGCGGGGGGCCCTTACAATGAGCAGTTCTTC.

The CDR3 is CASSRPPTGAVGYGYTF. CDR3 bases: TGCGCCAGCAGTCGGCCCCCGACAGGCGCAGTCGGCTATGGCTACACCTTC. V usage is TRBV23-1 and J usage is TRBJ1-2; weak D call: TRBD1 (6 bases). TRBV23-1 carries the ORF label, with uncertain function. This CDR3 comprises 17 residues. Trimming took 4 bases from V and 4 from J, leaving 22 bases between them.

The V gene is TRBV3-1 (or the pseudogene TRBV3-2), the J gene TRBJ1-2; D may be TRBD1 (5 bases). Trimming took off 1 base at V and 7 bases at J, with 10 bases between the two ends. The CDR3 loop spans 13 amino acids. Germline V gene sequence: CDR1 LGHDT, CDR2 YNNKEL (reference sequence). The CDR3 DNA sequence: TGTGCCAGCAGCCAAGTCAGGGTCGGTGGCTACACCTTC. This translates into CASSQVRVGGYTF.

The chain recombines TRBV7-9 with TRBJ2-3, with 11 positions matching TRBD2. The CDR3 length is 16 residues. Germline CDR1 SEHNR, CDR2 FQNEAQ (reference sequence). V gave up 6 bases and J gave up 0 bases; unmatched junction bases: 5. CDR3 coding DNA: TGTGCCAGCAGGTCGAGACTAGCGGGAAGCACAGATACGCAGTATTTT. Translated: CASRSRLAGSTDTQYF.

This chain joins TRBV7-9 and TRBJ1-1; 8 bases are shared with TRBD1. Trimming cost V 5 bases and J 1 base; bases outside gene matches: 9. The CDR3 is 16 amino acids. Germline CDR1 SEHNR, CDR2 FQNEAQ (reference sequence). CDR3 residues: CASSVSGGQGNTEAFF. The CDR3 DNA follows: TGTGCCAGCAGCGTCAGTGGTGGACAGGGGAACACTGAAGCTTTCTTT.

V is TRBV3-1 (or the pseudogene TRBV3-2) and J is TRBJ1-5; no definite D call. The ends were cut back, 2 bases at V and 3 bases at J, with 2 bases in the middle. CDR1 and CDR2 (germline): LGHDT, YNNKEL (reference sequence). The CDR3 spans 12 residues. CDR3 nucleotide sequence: TGTGCCAGCAGCCAAATCAATCAGCCCCAGCATTTT. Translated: CASSQINQPQHF.

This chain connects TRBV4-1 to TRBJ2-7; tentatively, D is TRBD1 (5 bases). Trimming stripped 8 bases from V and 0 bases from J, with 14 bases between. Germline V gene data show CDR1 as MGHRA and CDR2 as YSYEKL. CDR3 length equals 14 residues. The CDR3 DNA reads TGCGCCAGCTCCCAGGGATCATCCTCCTACGAGCAGTACTTC. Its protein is CASSQGSSSYEQYF.

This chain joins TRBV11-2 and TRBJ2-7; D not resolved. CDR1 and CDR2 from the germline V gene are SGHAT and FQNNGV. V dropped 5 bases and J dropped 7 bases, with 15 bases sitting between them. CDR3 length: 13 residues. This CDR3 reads CASSPSTGREQYF. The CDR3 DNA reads TGTGCCAGCAGCCCCTCGACGGGCAGGGAGCAGTACTTC.

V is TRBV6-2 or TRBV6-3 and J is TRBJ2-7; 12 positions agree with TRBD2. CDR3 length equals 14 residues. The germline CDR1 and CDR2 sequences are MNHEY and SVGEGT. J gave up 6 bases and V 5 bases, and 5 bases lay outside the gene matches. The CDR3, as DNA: TGTGCCAGCAGTCGGACTAGCGGGGCGTTCGAGCAGTACTTC. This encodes CASSRTSGAFEQYF.

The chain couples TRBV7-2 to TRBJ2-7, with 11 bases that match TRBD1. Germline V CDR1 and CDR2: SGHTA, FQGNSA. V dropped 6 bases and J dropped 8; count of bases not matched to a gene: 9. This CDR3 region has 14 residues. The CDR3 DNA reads TGTGCCAGCAGTTCCGGGACAGGGGGATACAAGCAGTACTTC. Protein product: CASSSGTGGYKQYF.

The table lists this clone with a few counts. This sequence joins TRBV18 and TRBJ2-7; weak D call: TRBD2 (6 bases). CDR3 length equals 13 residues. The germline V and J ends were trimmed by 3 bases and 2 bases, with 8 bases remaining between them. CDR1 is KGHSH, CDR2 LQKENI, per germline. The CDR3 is CASSPGLAYEQYF. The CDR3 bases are TGTGCCAGCTCACCGGGACTTGCCTACGAGCAGTACTTC.